The entry that follows covers one TCR beta chain sequence. CDR1 is MNHEY and CDR2 is SVGAGI in the germline V gene. V lost 6 bases, J lost 1 base, and 6 bases stayed unmatched. The CDR3 has 15 residues. Generated by immunoSEQ multiplex PCR, the TCRdb table keeps only in-frame clones and is missing some. The table records over 300,000 clones, approximately 83% of them present only once. The sample originates from a study of blood T cell repertoires in COVID-19. The sample consisted of PBMCs or T cells enriched from blood (not recorded which). The TCR sequence derives from a man under 40 who had recovered from COVID-19. This chain links TRBV6-5 with TRBJ1-5; TRBD1 agrees at 7 bases. This CDR3 is CASRGRGLSNQPQHF. The CDR3 nucleotides are TGTGCCAGCAGAGGTAGGGGGCTAAGCAATCAGCCCCAGCATTTT.